Below, 13 T cell receptor beta chains from the same sample are listed, as sequenced in a study of post-analysis software for immune sequencing data. General study points: Comparison of patients with controls showed five TRBV segments more frequent in patients, TRBV5-6, TRBV5-1 and TRBV20-1 among them.

Carried by the TCR beta cDNA libraries were unique molecular identifiers. MiXCR was run by TCRdb on the PCR reads, yielding one entry per CDR3 protein. The data hold about 760,000 distinct CDR3 sequences, with roughly 30% observed a single time. Their recognized antigens are unknown. Sequenced sample: blood. These receptor sequences come from a girl aged 5-17 years with multiple sclerosis.

This clonotype came up a few times. The V gene is TRBV28, the J gene TRBJ2-1; 7 nucleotides match TRBD2. CDR3 length equals 15 residues. Germline trimming cut 3 bases from V and 5 bases from J; bases unmatched to any gene: 7. CDR1 and CDR2 (germline): MDHEN, SYDVKM. The CDR3 reads CASSFLPGGNNEQFF. The CDR3 coding sequence is TGTGCCAGCAGTTTTCTCCCGGGGGGAAACAATGAGCAGTTCTTC.

This clonotype came up a few times. The chain is built from TRBV5-1 and TRBJ1-6; D not certain. Germline CDR1 and CDR2: SGHRS and YFSETQ. The CDR3 loop spans 13 amino acids. With 4 bases removed from V and 7 bases from J, the gap between germline ends came to 9 bases. CDR3 protein: CASSTNQNSPLHF. As DNA, the CDR3 is TGCGCCAGCAGCACGAACCAAAATTCACCCCTCCACTTT. The whole variable domain, filled in from reference TRBV5-1 and TRBJ1-6, reads KAGVTQTPRYLIKTRGQQVTLSCSPISGHRSVSWYQQTPGQGLQFLFEYFSETQRNKGNFPGRFSGRQFSNSRSEMNVSTLELGDSALYLCASSTNQNSPLHFGNGTRLTVT.

This chain links TRBV28 with TRBJ2-7; 9 bases map to TRBD2. This CDR3 has 16 amino acids. Germline V gene sequence: CDR1 MDHEN, CDR2 SYDVKM. With 1 base clipped from V and 0 bases from J, the junction kept 4 bases outside the gene matches. CDR3 nucleotides: TGTGCCAGCAGTTTATCACTAGCGGGCTCCTCCTACGAGCAGTACTTC. Protein sequence: CASSLSLAGSSYEQYF.

V is TRBV7-9 and J is TRBJ2-5; D unclear. This CDR3 contains 13 residues. Per germline, CDR1 SEHNR and CDR2 FQNEAQ (reference sequence). V was trimmed by 5 bases and J by 3 bases, leaving 10 bases between them. The CDR3 loop is CASSPAEKETQYF. DNA of the CDR3: TGTGCCAGCAGCCCGGCGGAAAAAGAGACCCAGTACTTC.

With regard to this clonotype: Since the CDR3 does not end with the conserved phenylalanine or tryptophan, this likely comes from a read error. V is TRBV27 and J is TRBJ2-3; D call uncertain. V lost 2 bases, J lost 0 bases, and 9 bases lay in between. This CDR3 comprises 15 residues. CDR1 MNHEY and CDR2 SMNVEV come from the germline V gene (reference sequence). CDR3: CASSLGGASTDTQYV. CDR3 nucleotide sequence: TGTGCCAGCAGTTTAGGCGGTGCTAGCACAGATACGCAGTATGTT.

This clonotype was counted between two and nine times. The gene calls are TRBV15 and TRBJ2-5; the D call may be TRBD1 or TRBD2 (5 bases each). The CDR3 contains 14 residues. V was cut by 0 bases and J by 5 bases, with 10 bases left in between. CDR1 and CDR2 from the germline V gene are LNHNV and YYDKDF (reference sequence). The CDR3 here is CATSRDQGRETQYF. CDR3 nucleotides: TGTGCCACCAGCAGAGATCAGGGACGGGAGACCCAGTACTTC.

This chain uses TRBV11-1 with TRBJ2-1; 8 positions match TRBD2. This CDR3 is 13 amino acids long. Losses at the gene ends were 5 bases for V and 9 bases for J; bases not matched to a gene: 6. Per the germline V gene, CDR1 is SGHAT and CDR2 is FQDESV (reference sequence). In DNA, the CDR3 is TGTGCCAGCAGCCTCGGGGGGGCGAGTGAGCAGTTCTTC. Translated, it gives CASSLGGASEQFF. Full variable domain (remainder filled in from reference TRBV11-1 and TRBJ2-1): EAEVAQSPRYKITEKSQAVAFWCDPISGHATLYWYRQILGQGPELLVQFQDESVVDDSQLPKDRFSAERLKGVDSTLKIQPAELGDSAMYLCASSLGGASEQFFGPGTRLTVL.

J is TRBJ2-3 and V is TRBV4-1; D is unresolved. V was shortened by 0 bases and J by 0 bases, with 7 bases between the two germline ends. The length of the CDR3 is 15 residues. CDR1 is MGHRA and CDR2 is YSYEKL in the germline V gene. The DNA of the CDR3 is TGCGCCAGCAGCCAAGAGGGTTCTAGCACAGATACGCAGTATTTT. Translated, it gives CASSQEGSSTDTQYF.

The rearrangement uses TRBV5-1 and TRBJ2-1; 15 nucleotides align to TRBD2. The V and J ends lost 4 bases and 10 bases, in that order; junction bases with no gene match: 9. This CDR3 region has 16 residues. Germline values: CDR1 SGHRS, CDR2 YFSETQ. CDR3 sequence: CASSPGTSGGYGEQFF. The DNA of the CDR3 is TGCGCCAGCAGCCCCGGGACTAGCGGGGGGTACGGGGAGCAGTTCTTC.

J is TRBJ1-6 and V is TRBV28; D gene uncertain. The CDR3 contains 12 residues. Trimming left V 6 bases short and J 13 bases short, with 13 bases between. Germline V lookup: CDR1 MDHEN, CDR2 SYDVKM. CDR3 region: CASSQRLLPLHF. The CDR3 DNA is TGTGCCAGCAGCCAAAGATTACTCCCCCTCCACTTT.

This sequence joins TRBV28 and TRBJ2-4; 9 positions match TRBD1. The J call may not be correct, given that the DNA end is closer to TRBJ2-7. The CDR3 has 15 residues. CDR1 and CDR2 from the germline V gene are MDHEN and SYDVKM. The CDR3 DNA reads as TGTGCCAGCAGTTCACGACAGGGGGTATGGTACGAGCAGTACTTC. It translates to CASSSRQGVWYEQYF.

This clonotype was seen more than once but under ten times. The chain carries TRBV12-3 or TRBV12-4 and TRBJ1-2; the D is unclear. V dropped 3 bases and J dropped 7 bases, with 12 bases sitting between them. The CDR3 is 13 amino acids. CDR3 DNA: TGTGCCAGCAGTTTTCAGGAAGTTAGTGGCTACACCTTC. Residues: CASSFQEVSGYTF.

Details on this clonotype: An end of the junction differs from the germline gene, which may be a read error. V and J are TRBV3-1 and TRBJ2-1, with 7 bases aligning to TRBD2. The CDR3 contains 16 residues. CDR1 is LGHDT, CDR2 YNNKEL, per germline (reference sequence). CDR3 sequence reads: CASSQVPSGNNNKQFF. The CDR3 DNA reads as TGTGCCAGCAGCCAAGTACCTAGCGGAAACAACAATAAGCAGTTCTTC.